These 22 T cell receptor beta chains were sequenced from one sample in a study of blood T cells in healthy people across ages. A sample-barcoded 5' primer and a J-beta primer mix were used in a second PCR of roughly 6 to 11 cycles. Via MiXCR, TCRdb re-called the 5' RACE reads, giving one row per CDR3 protein. The repertoire consists of some 930,000 distinct CDR3 sequences, with about 29% occurring once and the leading ten covering 10% to 13%. These data were also filed under a second study, of T cells of mothers and their children.

Sequenced input: blood. The origin of the receptors is a woman between 35 and 50 years old in good health.

Worth noting for this clonotype: With a much larger clone just one base away, this may be a read error. The gene calls are TRBV20-1 and TRBJ2-4; D call uncertain. Germline V lookup: CDR1 DFQATT, CDR2 SNEGSKA (reference sequence). CDR3 length: 12 residues. CDR3 residues: CRASRMRDIQYF. The DNA of the CDR3 is TGCAGGGCTTCCCGGATGCGCGACATTCAGTACTTC.

This chain joins TRBV29-1 and TRBJ1-1, with 8 bases aligning to TRBD1. The CDR3 contains 14 residues. The germline gives CDR1 SQVTM, CDR2 ANQGSEA. The junction had 12 bases not matched to a gene; V was cut back by 7 bases and J by 5 bases. This chain's CDR3 is CSASEYRGSTEAFF. The CDR3, as DNA: TGCAGCGCTAGCGAGTACAGGGGGAGTACTGAAGCTTTCTTT.

A few counts support this clonotype. This sequence joins TRBV6-4 and TRBJ2-1, with 9 bases lining up with TRBD2. The CDR3 consists of 15 residues. V lost 6 bases to trimming and J lost 4 bases; unmatched junction nucleotides: 7. The germline V gene encodes CDR1 MRHNA and CDR2 SNTAGT. The CDR3 protein is CASSRGGASYNEQFF. The CDR3, as DNA: TGTGCCAGCAGCCGCGGGGGGGCCTCGTACAATGAGCAGTTCTTC.

The J gene is TRBJ1-3, the V gene TRBV5-5; the D gene is possibly TRBD1 (6 bases). The CDR3 is made up of 15 amino acids. Germline V gene sequence: CDR1 SGHKS, CDR2 YYEKEE (reference sequence). V lost 6 bases and J lost 0, with 13 bases in between. CDR3 DNA: TGTGCCAGCAACGAGGGGGGGATCTCTGGAAACACCATATATTTT. The encoded protein is CASNEGGISGNTIYF.

This chain connects TRBV6-1 to TRBJ2-3, with 8 bases aligning to TRBD2. The CDR3 consists of 15 residues. With 4 bases clipped from V and 0 bases from J, the junction kept 3 bases outside the gene matches. CDR1 MNHNS and CDR2 SASEGT come from the germline V gene. The CDR3 reads CASSGLALSTDTQYF. CDR3 nucleotide sequence: TGTGCCAGCAGTGGACTAGCGCTTAGCACAGATACGCAGTATTTT.

This clonotype was counted at least ten times. The chain couples TRBV7-2 to TRBJ2-5; unclear D gene. CDR3 length equals 12 residues. The V and J ends lost 5 bases and 4 bases respectively, with 8 bases between them. Germline CDR1 and CDR2: SGHTA and FQGNSA. The CDR3 region is CASSPPSETQYF. The DNA of the CDR3 is TGTGCCAGCAGCCCACCTTCAGAGACCCAGTACTTC.

The table lists this clonotype with a few counts. A read error may account for a junction end that differs from germline. CDR3 DNA: TGTGCCTGCAGACTACTCGGGACAGGGGGCCAAGAGACCCAGTACTTC. Its translation: CACRLLGTGGQETQYF. The rearrangement links TRBV7-2 to TRBJ2-5; 11 nucleotides align to TRBD1. This CDR3 spans 16 amino acids. CDR1 is SGHTA, CDR2 FQGNSA, per germline. Full variable domain (remainder filled in from reference TRBV7-2 and TRBJ2-5): GAGVSQSPSNKVTEKGKDVELRCDPISGHTALYWYRQSLGQGLEFLIYFQGNSAPDKSGLPSDRFSAERTGGSVSTLTIQRTQQEDSAVYLCACRLLGTGGQETQYFGPGTRLLVL.

This clonotype has a count of ten or more. The chain combines TRBV15 with TRBJ2-5, with 7 bases that match TRBD1. The trim removed 3 bases at V and 1 base at J, leaving 2 bases unmatched. The CDR3 has 14 amino acids. Germline V CDR1 and CDR2: LNHNV, YYDKDF (reference sequence). CDR3: CATSRGQTQETQYF. DNA of the CDR3: TGTGCCACCAGCAGGGGACAGACCCAAGAGACCCAGTACTTC.

The table lists this clonotype with a few counts. This chain links TRBV6-2 or TRBV6-3 with TRBJ2-7, with TRBD1 identical over 7 bases. In germline, CDR1 is MNHEY, CDR2 SVGEGT. This CDR3 contains 16 residues. V was clipped by 4 bases and J by 6 bases; unmatched bases: 15. CDR3 nucleotides: TGTGCCAGCAGTTGGGGGAGACAGGGTAAGACCTCCGAGCAGTACTTC. Translating gives CASSWGRQGKTSEQYF.

This clonotype was counted many times. The chain is built from TRBV28 and TRBJ2-7; D may be TRBD1 or TRBD2 (5 bases each). The CDR3 is 14 residues long. Germline CDR1 MDHEN, CDR2 SYDVKM. The V end lost 3 bases, the J end lost 7 bases, and 16 bases lay between the germline ends. CDR3 residues: CASSFPGTLTEQYF. In DNA, the CDR3 is TGTGCCAGCAGTTTCCCCGGGACCCTTACGGAGCAGTACTTC.

This clonotype was counted ten times or more. The V call is TRBV6-4, the J call TRBJ2-1, with 13 bases aligning to TRBD2. Germline loops: CDR1 MRHNA, CDR2 SNTAGT. The CDR3 is 15 amino acids. V was clipped by 4 bases and J by 4 bases; unmatched bases: 1. The DNA for the CDR3 is TGTGCCAGCAGTGGACTAGCGGGGGGTTACAATGAGCAGTTCTTC. Protein sequence: CASSGLAGGYNEQFF.

This chain links TRBV5-6 with TRBJ1-1, with TRBD1 matching 9 bases. The length of the CDR3 is 14 residues. Germline CDR1 is SGHDT and CDR2 is YYEEEE. V lost 2 bases, J lost 8 bases, and 7 bases stayed unmatched. The CDR3 coding sequence is TGTGCCAGCAGCTTAGGGACAGGGTTCGGGGAAGCTTTCTTT. Translation gives CASSLGTGFGEAFF.

The J gene is TRBJ1-2, the V gene TRBV27, with 8 bases that match TRBD1. The trim removed 7 bases at V and 4 bases at J, leaving 5 bases unmatched. Germline V gene lookup returns CDR1 MNHEY and CDR2 SMNVEV (reference sequence). The CDR3 has 13 residues. CDR3: CASTRTGTYGYTF. CDR3 in DNA: TGTGCCAGCACCCGGACAGGGACCTATGGCTACACCTTC.

This clonotype showed up many times. The V and J genes are TRBV20-1 and TRBJ2-7; D may match TRBD1 or TRBD2 (5 bases each). V lost 5 bases and J 0 bases, leaving 14 bases between the germline ends. Germline values: CDR1 DFQATT, CDR2 SNEGSKA (reference sequence). The CDR3 covers 14 residues. This CDR3 is CSAGRGQSSYEQYF. The CDR3 region has the DNA TGCAGTGCTGGTCGGGGCCAGAGCTCCTACGAGCAGTACTTC.

This clonotype was counted many times. The chain combines TRBV29-1 with TRBJ1-2; possible D gene TRBD1, 5 bases. Between the trimmed V and J ends, which lost 0 bases and 0 bases, there was a span of 11 bases. CDR1 SQVTM and CDR2 ANQGSEA come from the germline V gene. This CDR3 region has 15 residues. The chain's CDR3 is CSVEDGTPANYGYTF. DNA for the CDR3: TGCAGCGTTGAAGACGGGACGCCAGCTAACTATGGCTACACCTTC.

The J gene is TRBJ2-2, the V gene TRBV24-1, with TRBD1 matching 9 bases. The CDR3 runs to 16 residues. V gave up 4 bases and J gave up 6 bases; unmatched junction bases: 8. CDR1 KGHDR and CDR2 SFDVKD come from the germline V gene. The CDR3 is CATSDVDRGRAGELFF. In DNA, the CDR3 is TGTGCCACCAGTGACGTGGACAGGGGTCGGGCCGGGGAGCTGTTTTTT.

This clonotype showed up many times. The V and J genes are TRBV20-1 and TRBJ2-3, with 8 bases lining up with TRBD2. V was clipped by 5 bases and J by 4 bases; unmatched bases: 8. The germline V gene encodes CDR1 DFQATT and CDR2 SNEGSKA (reference sequence). The CDR3 totals 14 residues. CDR3 sequence (DNA): TGCAGTGCTTTTGCGGGGGGACGAGCAGATACGCAGTATTTT. This translates into CSAFAGGRADTQYF.

This clonotype occurred a few times. The chain uses TRBV5-1 and TRBJ2-7; TRBD2 is a possible D gene (6 bases). The CDR3 loop spans 16 amino acids. The V gene's germline CDR1 is SGHRS and CDR2 YFSETQ. V lost 4 bases, J lost 2 bases, and 19 bases lay in between. CDR3 sequence: CASSQDANPGAYEQYF. CDR3 sequence (DNA): TGCGCCAGCAGCCAAGACGCAAACCCGGGGGCCTACGAGCAGTACTTC. The full variable domain, completed using reference TRBV5-1 and TRBJ2-7, is KAGVTQTPRYLIKTRGQQVTLSCSPISGHRSVSWYQQTPGQGLQFLFEYFSETQRNKGNFPGRFSGRQFSNSRSEMNVSTLELGDSALYLCASSQDANPGAYEQYFGPGTRLTVT.

There are many counts of this clonotype. This sequence joins TRBV29-1 and TRBJ2-7; no firm D call. The CDR3 is 14 amino acids. CDR1 is SQVTM and CDR2 is ANQGSEA in the germline V gene. The germline V and J ends were trimmed by 4 bases and 1 base, with 14 bases remaining between them. CDR3 in amino acids: CSVGPDVGSYEQYF. In DNA form, the CDR3 reads TGCAGCGTTGGGCCGGATGTAGGGTCCTACGAGCAGTACTTC.

In its sample, this clonotype was seen many times. The J gene is TRBJ2-6, the V gene TRBV28, with a weak D call TRBD1 (6 bases). The CDR3 runs to 17 residues. Germline lookup yields CDR1 MDHEN and CDR2 SYDVKM. V was shortened by 3 bases and J by 0 bases, with 12 bases between the two germline ends. The CDR3 DNA reads as TGTGCCAGCAGTTTGGGCAGGGGTCCCTCTGGGGCCAACGTCCTGACTTTC. Its protein is CASSLGRGPSGANVLTF. The full variable domain, completed using reference TRBV28 and TRBJ2-6, is DVKVTQSSRYLVKRTGEKVFLECVQDMDHENMFWYRQDPGLGLRLIYFSYDVKMKEKGDIPEGYSVSREKKERFSLILESASTNQTSMYLCASSLGRGPSGANVLTFGAGSRLTVL.

Concerning this clonotype: A much larger clone lies a single base off, so this may be a read error. The chain uses TRBV28 and TRBJ2-7, with D maybe TRBD2 (6 bases). This CDR3 region has 14 residues. The V gene lost 6 bases and the J gene lost 7 bases, with 19 bases spanning the gap. CDR1 is MDHEN, CDR2 SYDVKM, per germline. The DNA of the CDR3 is TGTGCCAGCAGCCGTACATCGGGGCGGGGAGAGCAGTACTTC. Residues: CASSRTSGRGEQYF.

V gene TRBV6-1 combines with J gene TRBJ1-5, with 11 nucleotides matching TRBD1. V dropped 6 bases and J dropped 4; count of bases not matched to a gene: 8. The CDR3 consists of 16 residues. Germline V CDR1 and CDR2: MNHNS, SASEGT. This CDR3 is CASRPSGTGGNQPQHF. CDR3 coding DNA: TGTGCCAGCAGGCCCTCCGGGACAGGGGGAAATCAGCCCCAGCATTTT.